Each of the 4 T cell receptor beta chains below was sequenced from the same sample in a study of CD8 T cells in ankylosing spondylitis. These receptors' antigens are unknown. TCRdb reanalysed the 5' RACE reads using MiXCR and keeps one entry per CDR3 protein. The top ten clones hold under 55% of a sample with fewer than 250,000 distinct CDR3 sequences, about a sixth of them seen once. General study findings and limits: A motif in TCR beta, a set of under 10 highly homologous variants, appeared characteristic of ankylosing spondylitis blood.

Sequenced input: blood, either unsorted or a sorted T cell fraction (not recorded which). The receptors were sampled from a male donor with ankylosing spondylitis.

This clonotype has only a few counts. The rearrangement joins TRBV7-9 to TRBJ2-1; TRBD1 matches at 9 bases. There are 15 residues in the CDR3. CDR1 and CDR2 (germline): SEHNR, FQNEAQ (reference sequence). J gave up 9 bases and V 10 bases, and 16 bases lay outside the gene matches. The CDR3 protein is CATEYLGQGKGEQFF. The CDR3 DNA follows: TGTGCCACCGAATATTTGGGACAGGGTAAAGGTGAGCAGTTCTTC.

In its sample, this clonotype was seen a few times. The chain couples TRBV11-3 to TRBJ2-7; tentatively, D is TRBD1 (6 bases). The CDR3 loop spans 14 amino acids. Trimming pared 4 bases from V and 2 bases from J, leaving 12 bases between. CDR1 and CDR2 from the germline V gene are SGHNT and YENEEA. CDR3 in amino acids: CASSSPDRPYEQYF. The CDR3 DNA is TGTGCCAGCAGCTCCCCGGACAGACCCTACGAGCAGTACTTC.

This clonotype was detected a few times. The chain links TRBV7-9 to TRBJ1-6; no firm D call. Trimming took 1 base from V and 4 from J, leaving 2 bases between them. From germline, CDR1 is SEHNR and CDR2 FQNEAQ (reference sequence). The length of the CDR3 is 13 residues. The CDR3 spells CASSLEYNSPLHF. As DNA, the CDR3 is TGTGCCAGCAGCTTAGAATATAATTCACCCCTCCACTTT.

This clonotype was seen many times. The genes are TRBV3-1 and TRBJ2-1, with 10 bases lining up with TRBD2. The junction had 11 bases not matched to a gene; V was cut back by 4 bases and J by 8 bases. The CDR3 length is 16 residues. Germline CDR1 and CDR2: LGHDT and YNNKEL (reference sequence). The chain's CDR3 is CASSLTGTSVGDEQFF. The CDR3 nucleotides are TGTGCCAGCAGCCTTACCGGGACTAGCGTGGGGGATGAGCAGTTCTTC.